The 14 T cell receptor beta chains given below trace back to one sample, sequenced in a study of long-term antiretroviral therapy in people with HIV. The libraries were made with immunoSEQ v3.0 at survey level. Profiled with immunoSEQ multiplex PCR; TCRdb holds only in-frame clones, not every one. The data contain tens of thousands of clones, over 90% of them singletons. The sequences come from unsorted PBMCs, collected 7.6 years after starting antiretroviral therapy. The receptors stem from a woman between 35 and 50 years old with HIV.

The chain carries TRBV9 and TRBJ2-1, with TRBD2 matching over 11 bases. CDR3 length: 16 amino acids. J lost 1 base, V lost 4 bases, and 4 bases had no gene match. Looked up from germline, CDR1 is SGDLS and CDR2 is YYNGEE. DNA of the CDR3: TGTGCCAGCAGCCGCCTAGCGGGGGGATCCTACAATGAGCAGTTCTTC. Protein sequence: CASSRLAGGSYNEQFF.

The chain employs TRBV2 and TRBJ2-2, with D unresolved. Germline V lookup: CDR1 SNHLY, CDR2 FYNNEI. The CDR3 length is 13 residues. Trimming cost V 5 bases and J 2 bases, with 6 bases left between them. The CDR3 reads CASSLANTGELFF. DNA of the CDR3: TGTGCCAGCAGTTTAGCTAACACCGGGGAGCTGTTTTTT.

The gene calls are TRBV6-5 and TRBJ2-3, with D tentatively TRBD1 (6 bases). This CDR3 comprises 15 residues. Germline V lookup: CDR1 MNHEY, CDR2 SVGAGI. V lost 6 bases to trimming and J lost 0 bases, with 13 bases between them. In DNA, the CDR3 is TGTGCCAGCAGCCTGGGGGCGACTAGCACAGATACGCAGTATTTT. This translates into CASSLGATSTDTQYF.

The rearrangement joins TRBV7-9 to TRBJ2-5, with unresolved D. The DNA end is a closer match to TRBJ2-7, so the J assignment may be wrong. Germline CDR1 reads SEHNR; CDR2 reads FQNEAQ (reference sequence). The CDR3 runs 14 residues. CDR3 region: CASRPDGLTYEQYF. In DNA form, the CDR3 reads TGTGCCAGCAGACCGGACGGTCTAACCTACGAGCAGTACTTC.

This chain links TRBV4-2 with TRBJ1-2, with 7 bases fitting TRBD1. After removal of 0 bases from V and 5 bases from J, the junction contained 9 bases not matched to a gene. Germline V gene data show CDR1 as LGHNA and CDR2 as YNFKEQ. This CDR3 spans 16 amino acids. The DNA for the CDR3 is TGTGCCAGCAGCCAAGAGAGGGGCAGGGGGAGGTATGGCTACACCTTC. This gives the protein CASSQERGRGRYGYTF.

The genes are TRBV5-1 and TRBJ1-1; D is undetermined. V dropped 3 bases and J dropped 1 base, with 10 bases sitting between them. The CDR3 has 14 amino acids. The germline V gene has CDR1 SGHRS and CDR2 YFSETQ. DNA of the CDR3: TGCGCCAGCAGCTGGGCCCTCGGGAACACTGAAGCTTTCTTT. It translates to CASSWALGNTEAFF.

The V call is TRBV2, the J call TRBJ1-6, with 9 nucleotides matching TRBD1. The CDR3 totals 14 residues. V lost 5 bases to trimming and J lost 10 bases; unmatched junction nucleotides: 6. The germline V gene has CDR1 SNHLY and CDR2 FYNNEI. CDR3 residues: CASSRDRAGSPLHF. DNA for the CDR3: TGTGCCAGCAGTCGGGACAGGGCTGGGTCACCCCTCCACTTT.

The rearrangement links TRBV21-1 to TRBJ1-4. TRBV21-1 is listed as a pseudogene. This CDR3 comprises 15 residues. CDR3: CASRFGRRSNEKLFF. CDR3 coding DNA: TGTGCCAGCAGGTTCGGACGACGGAGTAATGAAAAACTGTTTTTT.

CDR3 DNA: TGTGCCAGCAGCTTAGGGGACAGGGTAGGCAATGAGCAGTTCTTC. Amino acid sequence: CASSLGDRVGNEQFF. This sequence joins TRBV7-2 and TRBJ2-1; 9 bases match TRBD1. The germline CDR1 and CDR2 sequences are SGHTA and FQGNSA. With V trimmed by 1 base and J by 6 bases, 4 bases remained unmatched. This CDR3 has 15 residues.

The V and J genes are TRBV6-5 and TRBJ2-2, with 9 bases matching TRBD1. The germline gives CDR1 MNHEY, CDR2 SVGAGI. V lost 8 bases to trimming and J lost 7 bases; unmatched junction nucleotides: 5. The CDR3 has 13 residues. The CDR3 region has the DNA TGTGCCAGCCTGACAGGGGGGAGCGGGGAGCTGTTTTTT. Its protein is CASLTGGSGELFF.

The V and J genes are TRBV9 and TRBJ1-1; the D gene is possibly TRBD1 (6 bases). CDR3 length: 14 amino acids. The germline V and J ends were trimmed by 1 base and 5 bases, with 12 bases remaining between them. Looked up from germline, CDR1 is SGDLS and CDR2 is YYNGEE. The CDR3 coding sequence is TGTGCCAGCAGCGTAACACAGGGTTCTACTGAAGCTTTCTTT. The encoded protein is CASSVTQGSTEAFF.

V usage is TRBV5-1 and J usage is TRBJ2-2; 10 nucleotides align to TRBD2. CDR1 SGHRS and CDR2 YFSETQ come from the germline V gene. CDR3 length equals 14 residues. Losses at the gene ends were 6 bases for V and 5 bases for J; bases not matched to a gene: 4. The CDR3 reads CASTGTSETGELFF. For the CDR3, the DNA is TGCGCCAGCACCGGGACTAGCGAAACCGGGGAGCTGTTTTTT.

The chain is built from TRBV4-3 and TRBJ1-2, with 8 bases that match TRBD1. The CDR3 consists of 13 residues. V lost 2 bases to trimming and J lost 9 bases; unmatched junction nucleotides: 5. In germline, CDR1 is LGHNA, CDR2 YSLEER. The CDR3 loop reads CASSQLDRASYTF. The CDR3 bases are TGCGCCAGCAGCCAATTGGACAGGGCCAGCTACACCTTC.

The sample holds one count of this clone. J is TRBJ2-7 and V is TRBV11-3, with D maybe TRBD1 (6 bases). Germline loops: CDR1 SGHNT, CDR2 YENEEA. The V end lost 3 bases, the J end lost 5 bases, and 11 bases lay between the germline ends. CDR3 length: 13 amino acids. As DNA, the CDR3 is TGTGCCAGCAGCTTCCAGGGGAGCAACGAGCAGTACTTC. Encoded protein: CASSFQGSNEQYF.